This TCR beta chain was captured by sequencing in a study of T cells expressing NK-cell markers. Study as a whole: Sequencing of TCR beta repertoires drew on sorted CD3+CD56+NKG2C+, CD3+CD56+NKG2C- and CD3+CD56-NKG2C+ T cells.

Whole-study findings and limits: 1.0-7.0% of CD8+ T cells in about 6 donors belonged to dominant NKG2C+ clonotypes.

Note on this clonotype: Its antigen is undetermined.

Reprocessing the 5' RACE reads, TCRdb reports a single entry for every CDR3 protein and omits DNA. The specimen's table records around 380,000 distinct CDR3 sequences. The CDR3 totals 12 residues. The receptor was isolated from a woman aged 45-60 years in good health. The sequenced material came from blood T cells: a sorted CD56 or NKG2C T cell subset, CD4+ or CD8+ T cells, or bulk PBMC T cells (not recorded which). The chain is built from TRBV12-3 or TRBV12-4 and TRBJ1-5. The CDR3 sequence is CASGNPNQPQHF.